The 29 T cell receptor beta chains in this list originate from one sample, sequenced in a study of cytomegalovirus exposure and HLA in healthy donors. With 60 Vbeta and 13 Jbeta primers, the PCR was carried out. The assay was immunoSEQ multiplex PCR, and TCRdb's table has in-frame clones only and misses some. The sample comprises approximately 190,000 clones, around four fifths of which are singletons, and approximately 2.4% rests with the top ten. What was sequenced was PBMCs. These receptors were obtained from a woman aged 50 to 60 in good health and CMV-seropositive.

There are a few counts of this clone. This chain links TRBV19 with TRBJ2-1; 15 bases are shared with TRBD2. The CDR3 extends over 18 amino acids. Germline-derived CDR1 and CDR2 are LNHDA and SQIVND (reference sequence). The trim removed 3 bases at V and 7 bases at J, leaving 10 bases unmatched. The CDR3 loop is CASSIPRTSGGAGNEQFF. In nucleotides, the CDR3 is TGTGCCAGTAGTATCCCTCGGACTAGCGGGGGGGCTGGTAATGAGCAGTTCTTC.

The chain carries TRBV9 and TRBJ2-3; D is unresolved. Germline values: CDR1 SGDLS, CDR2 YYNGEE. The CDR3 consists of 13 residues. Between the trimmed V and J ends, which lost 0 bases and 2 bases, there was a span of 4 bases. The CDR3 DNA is TGTGCCAGCAGCGTAGTCCTCACAGATACGCAGTATTTT. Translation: CASSVVLTDTQYF.

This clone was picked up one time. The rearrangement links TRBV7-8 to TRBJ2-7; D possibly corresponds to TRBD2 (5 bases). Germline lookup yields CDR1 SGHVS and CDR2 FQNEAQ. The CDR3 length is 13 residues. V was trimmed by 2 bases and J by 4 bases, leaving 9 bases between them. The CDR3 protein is CASSLYTRYEQYF. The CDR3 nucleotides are TGTGCCAGCAGCTTATATACTAGATACGAGCAGTACTTC.

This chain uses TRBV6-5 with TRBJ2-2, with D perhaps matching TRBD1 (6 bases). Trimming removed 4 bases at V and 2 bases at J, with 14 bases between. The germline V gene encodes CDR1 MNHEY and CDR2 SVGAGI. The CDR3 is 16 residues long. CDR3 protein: CASSFADSKNTGELFF. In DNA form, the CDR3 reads TGTGCCAGCAGTTTCGCGGACAGCAAAAACACCGGGGAGCTGTTTTTT.

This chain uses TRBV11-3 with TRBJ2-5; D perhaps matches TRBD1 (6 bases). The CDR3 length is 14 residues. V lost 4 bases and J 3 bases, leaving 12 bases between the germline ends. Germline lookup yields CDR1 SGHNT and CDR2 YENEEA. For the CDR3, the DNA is TGTGCCAGCAGCTCAAGGGACAAAGAAGAGACCCAGTACTTC. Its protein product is CASSSRDKEETQYF.

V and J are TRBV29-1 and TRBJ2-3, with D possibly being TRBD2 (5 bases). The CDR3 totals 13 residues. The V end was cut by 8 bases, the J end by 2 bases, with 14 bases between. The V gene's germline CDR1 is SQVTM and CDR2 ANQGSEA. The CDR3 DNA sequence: TGCAGCTCCGGACTGGGCCCCACAGATACGCAGTATTTT. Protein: CSSGLGPTDTQYF.

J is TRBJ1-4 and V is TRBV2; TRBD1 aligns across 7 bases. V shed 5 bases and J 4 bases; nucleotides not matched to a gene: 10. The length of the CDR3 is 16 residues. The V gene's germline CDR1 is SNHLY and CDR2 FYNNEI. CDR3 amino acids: CASSLERGQGNEKLFF. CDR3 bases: TGTGCCAGCAGTCTCGAAAGGGGGCAGGGTAATGAAAAACTGTTTTTT.

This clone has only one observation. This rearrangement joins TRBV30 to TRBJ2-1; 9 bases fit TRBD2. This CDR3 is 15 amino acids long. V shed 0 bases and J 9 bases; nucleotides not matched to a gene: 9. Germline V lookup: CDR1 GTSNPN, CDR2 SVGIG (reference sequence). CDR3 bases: TGTGCCTGGAGTGTACGGGGCGGGGGGGCTAGTGAGCAGTTCTTC. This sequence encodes CAWSVRGGGASEQFF.

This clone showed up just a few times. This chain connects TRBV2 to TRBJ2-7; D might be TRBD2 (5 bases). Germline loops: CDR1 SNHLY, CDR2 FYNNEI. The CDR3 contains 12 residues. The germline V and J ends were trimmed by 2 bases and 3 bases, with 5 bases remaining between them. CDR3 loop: CASSERDYEQYF. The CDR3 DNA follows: TGTGCCAGCAGTGAACGGGACTACGAGCAGTACTTC.

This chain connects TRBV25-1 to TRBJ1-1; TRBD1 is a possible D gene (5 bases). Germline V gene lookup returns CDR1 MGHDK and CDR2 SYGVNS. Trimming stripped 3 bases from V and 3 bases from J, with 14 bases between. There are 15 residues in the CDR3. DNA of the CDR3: TGTGCCAGCAGTGAGAGGCGAAGGGGTGACACTGAAGCTTTCTTT. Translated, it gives CASSERRRGDTEAFF.

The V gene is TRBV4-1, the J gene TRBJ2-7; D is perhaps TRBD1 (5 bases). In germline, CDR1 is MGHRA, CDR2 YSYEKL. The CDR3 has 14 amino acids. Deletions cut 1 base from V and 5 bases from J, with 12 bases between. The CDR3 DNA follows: TGCGCCAGCAGCCAAGCCCAGGGCGCCGACGAGCAGTACTTC. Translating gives CASSQAQGADEQYF.

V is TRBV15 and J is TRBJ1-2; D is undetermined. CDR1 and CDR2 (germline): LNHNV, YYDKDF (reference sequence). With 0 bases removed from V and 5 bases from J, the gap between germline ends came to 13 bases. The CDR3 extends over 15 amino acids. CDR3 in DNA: TGTGCCACCAGCAGAGATCATACAGATTCTTATGGCTACACCTTC. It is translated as CATSRDHTDSYGYTF.

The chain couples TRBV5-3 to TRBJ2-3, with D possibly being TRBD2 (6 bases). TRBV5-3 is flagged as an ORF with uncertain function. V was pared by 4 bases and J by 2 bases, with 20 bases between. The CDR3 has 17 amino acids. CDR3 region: CARSPPLAATFTDTQYF. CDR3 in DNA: TGTGCCAGAAGCCCGCCACTAGCCGCCACTTTCACAGATACGCAGTATTTT.

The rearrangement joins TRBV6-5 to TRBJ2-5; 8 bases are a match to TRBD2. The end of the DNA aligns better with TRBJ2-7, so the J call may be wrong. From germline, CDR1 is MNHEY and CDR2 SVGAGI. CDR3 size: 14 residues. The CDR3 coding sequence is TGTGCCAGCAGTGAAGGAAGGACTAGCTCCGAGCAGTACTTC. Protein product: CASSEGRTSSEQYF.

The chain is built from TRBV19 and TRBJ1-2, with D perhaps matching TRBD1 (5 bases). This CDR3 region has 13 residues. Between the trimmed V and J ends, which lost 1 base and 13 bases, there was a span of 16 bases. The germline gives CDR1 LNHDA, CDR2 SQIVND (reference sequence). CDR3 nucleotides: TGTGCCAGTAGTATAGGAATGGCCCGGGACTTCACCTTC. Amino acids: CASSIGMARDFTF. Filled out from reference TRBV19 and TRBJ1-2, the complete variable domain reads DGGITQSPKYLFRKEGQNVTLSCEQNLNHDAMYWYRQDPGQGLRLIYYSQIVNDFQKGDIAEGYSVSREKKESFPLTVTSAQKNPTAFYLCASSIGMARDFTFGSGTRLTVV.

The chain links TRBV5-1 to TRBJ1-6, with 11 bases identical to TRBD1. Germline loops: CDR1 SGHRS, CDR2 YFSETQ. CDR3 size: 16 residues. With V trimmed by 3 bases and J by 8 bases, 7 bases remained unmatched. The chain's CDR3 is CASSSGQGGQDSPLHF. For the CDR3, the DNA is TGCGCCAGCAGCTCGGGACAGGGGGGTCAAGATTCACCCCTCCACTTT.

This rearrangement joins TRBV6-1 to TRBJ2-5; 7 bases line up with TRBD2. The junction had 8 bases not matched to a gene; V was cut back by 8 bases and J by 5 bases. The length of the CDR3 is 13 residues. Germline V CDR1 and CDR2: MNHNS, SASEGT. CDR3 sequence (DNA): TGTGCCAGCTTTGGACTAGATTGGGAGACCCAGTACTTC. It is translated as CASFGLDWETQYF.

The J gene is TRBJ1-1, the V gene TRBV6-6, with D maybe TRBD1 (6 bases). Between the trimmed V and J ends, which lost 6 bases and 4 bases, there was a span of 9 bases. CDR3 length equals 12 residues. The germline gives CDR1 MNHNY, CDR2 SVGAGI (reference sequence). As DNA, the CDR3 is TGTGCCAGCAGCACCAGGGGCACTGAAGCTTTCTTT. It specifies CASSTRGTEAFF.

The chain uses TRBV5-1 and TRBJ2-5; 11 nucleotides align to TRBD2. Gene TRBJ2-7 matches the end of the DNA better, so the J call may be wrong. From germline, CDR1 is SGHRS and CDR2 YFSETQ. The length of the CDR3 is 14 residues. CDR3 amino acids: CASSSSGGPGEQYF. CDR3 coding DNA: TGCGCCAGCAGCTCTAGCGGGGGGCCCGGCGAGCAGTACTTC.

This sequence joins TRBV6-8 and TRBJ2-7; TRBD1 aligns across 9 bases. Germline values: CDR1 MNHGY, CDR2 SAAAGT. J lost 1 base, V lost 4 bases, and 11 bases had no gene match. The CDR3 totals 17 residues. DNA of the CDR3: TGTGCCAGCAGTTTTTCACACCGGGACAGGGTATCCTACGAGCAGTACTTC. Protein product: CASSFSHRDRVSYEQYF.

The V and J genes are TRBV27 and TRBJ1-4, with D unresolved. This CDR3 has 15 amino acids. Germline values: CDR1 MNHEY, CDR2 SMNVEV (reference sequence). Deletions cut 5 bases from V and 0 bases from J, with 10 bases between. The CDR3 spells CASSPTGSTNEKLFF. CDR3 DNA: TGTGCCAGCAGTCCCACCGGTTCAACTAATGAAAAACTGTTTTTT.

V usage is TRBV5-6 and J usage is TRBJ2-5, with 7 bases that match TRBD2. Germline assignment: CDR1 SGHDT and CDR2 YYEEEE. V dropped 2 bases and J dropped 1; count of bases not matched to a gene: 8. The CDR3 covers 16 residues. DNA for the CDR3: TGTGCCAGCAGCTTAACCCAGGGACTACCCCAAGAGACCCAGTACTTC. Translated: CASSLTQGLPQETQYF.

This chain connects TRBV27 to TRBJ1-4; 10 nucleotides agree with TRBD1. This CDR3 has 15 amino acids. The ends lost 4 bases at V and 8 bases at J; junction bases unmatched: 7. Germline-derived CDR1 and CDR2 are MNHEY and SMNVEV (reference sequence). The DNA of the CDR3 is TGTGCCAGCAGTTGGGGGACAGGGGTTGGGGAAAAACTGTTTTTT. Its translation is CASSWGTGVGEKLFF.

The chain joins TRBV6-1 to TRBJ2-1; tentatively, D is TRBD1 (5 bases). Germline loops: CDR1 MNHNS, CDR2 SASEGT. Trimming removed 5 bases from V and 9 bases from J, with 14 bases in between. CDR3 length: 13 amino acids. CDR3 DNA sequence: TGTGCCAGCAGTCCCGTGGGGCCGGGTGAGCAGTTCTTC. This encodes CASSPVGPGEQFF.

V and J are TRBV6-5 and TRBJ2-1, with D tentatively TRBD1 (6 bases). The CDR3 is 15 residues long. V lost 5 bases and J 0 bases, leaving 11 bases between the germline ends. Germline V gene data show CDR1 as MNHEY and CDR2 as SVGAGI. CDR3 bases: TGTGCCAGCAGTGGACAGCCGAGCTCCTACAATGAGCAGTTCTTC. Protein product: CASSGQPSSYNEQFF.

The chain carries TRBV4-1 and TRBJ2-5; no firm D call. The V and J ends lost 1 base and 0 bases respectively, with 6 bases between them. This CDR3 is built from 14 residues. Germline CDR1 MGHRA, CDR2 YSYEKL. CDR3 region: CASSQAQDQETQYF. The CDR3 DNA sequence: TGCGCCAGCAGCCAAGCCCAGGACCAAGAGACCCAGTACTTC.

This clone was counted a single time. In nucleotides, the CDR3 is TGTGCCAGCAGTCCCCCAGCGGGGGGGGGTAACTTGTGGTATTTT. Translation gives CASSPPAGGGNLWYF. This chain connects TRBV28 to TRBJ2-3; TRBD2 agrees at 10 bases. This CDR3 spans 15 amino acids. With V trimmed by 5 bases and J by 14 bases, 16 bases remained unmatched. Germline V gene sequence: CDR1 MDHEN, CDR2 SYDVKM.

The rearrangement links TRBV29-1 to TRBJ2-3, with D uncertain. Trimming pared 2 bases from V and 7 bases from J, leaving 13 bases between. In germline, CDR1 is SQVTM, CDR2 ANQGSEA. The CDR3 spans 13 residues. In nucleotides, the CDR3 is TGCAGCGTTGAAAATAAAACGCGGCATACGCAGTATTTT. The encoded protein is CSVENKTRHTQYF.

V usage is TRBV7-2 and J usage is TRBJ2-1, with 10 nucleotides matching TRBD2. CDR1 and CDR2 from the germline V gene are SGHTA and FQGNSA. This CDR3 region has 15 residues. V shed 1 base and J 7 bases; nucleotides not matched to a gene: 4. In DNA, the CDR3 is TGTGCCAGCAGCTTAGTAGCGGGGGGTGTTAATGAGCAGTTCTTC. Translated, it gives CASSLVAGGVNEQFF.